The clone carrying this T cell receptor beta chain was seen more than once but under ten times. Libraries were prepared by immunoSEQ multiplex PCR; TCRdb keeps only in-frame clonotypes and omits some of them. The profile shows 150,000 to 200,000 clones, roughly 88% of them singletons. The data were taken from a study of blood T cell repertoires in COVID-19. Trimming cost V 0 bases and J 5 bases; bases outside gene matches: 5. CDR1 is SGHTS and CDR2 is YDEGEE in the germline V gene. There are 15 residues in the CDR3. Assignment of participants to cohorts was predicated upon participant-reported clinical history.

This sequence joins TRBV5-8 and TRBJ2-3, with TRBD2 matching 8 bases. The sequence was obtained from a woman aged 45-65 years who had recovered from COVID-19. Sequencing was performed on PBMCs or T cells enriched from blood (not recorded which). The CDR3, as DNA: TGTGCCAGCAGCTTGGCCAGCGGGGGAGGAGATACGCAGTATTTT. Its translation: CASSLASGGGDTQYF.